The rows below give T cell receptor beta chains drawn from one sample of a study of beta chain features in type 1 diabetes. Repertoires were generated with immunoSEQ multiplex PCR, while TCRdb's copy carries only in-frame clones and drops some. In the table there are some 290,000 clones, 13% to 15% of which are singletons. Source material: naive CD4+ T cells from blood. The source of these receptors is a man aged 30 to 39 with type 1 diabetes. Both conserved end residues are part of each CDR3. D genes are given only for firm matches. Some rows mark clone size as missing; the rest say once, few, many or name a class of expanded clone.

V: TRBV27
D: TRBD1
J: TRBJ1-2
size: -
DNA: TGTGCCAGCAGTTTGGGACAGGGAGATGGCTACACCTTC
CDR3: CASSLGQGDGYTF

V: TRBV28
D: TRBD2
J: TRBJ2-5
size: few
DNA: TGTGCCAGCAGTTTAGAGGGGAGGGACCAGTACTTC
CDR3: CASSLEGRDQYF

V: TRBV27
D: TRBD2
J: TRBJ2-7
size: -
DNA: TGTGCCAGCAGGCAACGACTAGCGAGTCACGAGCAGTACTTC
CDR3: CASRQRLASHEQYF

V: TRBV29-1
D: -
J: TRBJ2-2
size: many
DNA: TGCAGCGTAGCGTTCCCGAGGGCCGGGGAGCTGTTTTTT
CDR3: CSVAFPRAGELFF

V: TRBV7-2
D: -
J: TRBJ1-5
size: -
DNA: TGTGCCAGCAGCTTATTCGTCCGGGGAAGCAATCAGCCCCAGCATTTT
CDR3: CASSLFVRGSNQPQHF

V: TRBV2
D: -
J: TRBJ2-7
size: -
DNA: TGTGCCAGCACCATAAGGGGTGAGCAGTACTTC
CDR3: CASTIRGEQYF

V: TRBV9
D: -
J: TRBJ2-7
size: -
DNA: TGTGCCAGCAGCGGCGGCATCTACGAGCAGTACTTC
CDR3: CASSGGIYEQYF

V: TRBV28
D: TRBD1
J: TRBJ1-2
size: few
DNA: TGTGCCAGCACCGAGGGACAGAAAAACTATGGCTACACCTTC
CDR3: CASTEGQKNYGYTF

V: TRBV5-4
D: TRBD2
J: TRBJ2-7
size: few
DNA: TGTGCCAGCAGCCCACCAAATGCGGGAGTCGCGTCCGAGCAGTACTTC
CDR3: CASSPPNAGVASEQYF

V: TRBV6-6
D: -
J: TRBJ2-2
size: -
DNA: TGTGCCAGCAGAGTCGGAGTCGGGGCCGGGGAGCTGTTTTTT
CDR3: CASRVGVGAGELFF

V: TRBV15
D: TRBD2
J: TRBJ2-5
size: few
DNA: TGTGCCACCAGCAGAGATCGGACTAGCCAAGAGACCCAGTACTTC
CDR3: CATSRDRTSQETQYF

V: TRBV7-3
D: -
J: TRBJ1-1
size: few
DNA: TGTGCCAGCAGCTTAAACAGGGCGATGAACACTGAAGCTTTCTTT
CDR3: CASSLNRAMNTEAFF

V: TRBV18
D: -
J: TRBJ1-1
size: few
DNA: TGTGCCAGCTCACCGGAGGGGATTGAAGCTTTCTTT
CDR3: CASSPEGIEAFF

V: TRBV7-3
D: -
J: TRBJ2-3
size: few
DNA: TGTGCCAGCAGCTTAACGGGGAGAGGGTTCACAGATACGCAGTATTTT
CDR3: CASSLTGRGFTDTQYF

V: TRBV29-1
D: -
J: TRBJ2-7
size: -
DNA: TGCAGCGTTGACGGTCAGGGTTACGAGCAGTACTTC
CDR3: CSVDGQGYEQYF

V: TRBV5-1
D: TRBD2
J: TRBJ2-5
size: few
DNA: TGCGCCAGCAGTAGGACTAGCGGGGAGAGGTACCAGTACTTC
CDR3: CASSRTSGERYQYF

V: TRBV29-1
D: TRBD2
J: TRBJ2-5
size: -
DNA: TGCAGCGTACATGGGACTAGCGGCAAGCATAGCCAAGAGACCCAGTACTTC
CDR3: CSVHGTSGKHSQETQYF

V: TRBV7-7
D: -
J: TRBJ2-5
size: -
DNA: TGTGCTAGCGCCGCCAGAGAGACCCAGTACTTC
CDR3: CASAARETQYF

V: TRBV28
D: TRBD1
J: TRBJ2-3
size: few
DNA: TGTGCCAGCAGTTTTCTCGGGACAGTCACAGATACGCAGTATTTT
CDR3: CASSFLGTVTDTQYF

V: TRBV7-3
D: TRBD2
J: TRBJ2-3
size: few
DNA: TGTGCCAGCAGCCCGCAAGCGGGAGTGACAGATACGCAGTATTTT
CDR3: CASSPQAGVTDTQYF

V: TRBV19
D: -
J: TRBJ2-5
size: few
DNA: TGTGCCGCCGGCGGCGACCAAGAGACCCAGTACTTC
CDR3: CAAGGDQETQYF

V: TRBV5-1
D: -
J: TRBJ1-4
size: few
DNA: TGCGCCAGCAGCCCTGGGCAGGGAGGCCTAAATGAAAAACTGTTTTTT
CDR3: CASSPGQGGLNEKLFF

V: TRBV5-4
D: TRBD1
J: TRBJ1-2
size: -
DNA: TGTGCCAGCAGCCCCAGGACAGGGGAGCTATCTAACTATGGCTACACCTTC
CDR3: CASSPRTGELSNYGYTF

V: TRBV9
D: -
J: TRBJ2-1
size: -
DNA: TGTGCCAGCGGGGGGACTCCCTACAATGAGCAGTTCTTC
CDR3: CASGGTPYNEQFF

V: TRBV29-1
D: -
J: TRBJ1-1
size: few
DNA: TGCAGCGCCGAGGGGGAGGGCCCTATGAACACTGAAGCTTTCTTT
CDR3: CSAEGEGPMNTEAFF

V: TRBV29-1
D: TRBD2
J: TRBJ2-1
size: -
DNA: TGCAGCGTTGCCTATACTAGCGGGACCTACAATGAGCAGTTCTTC
CDR3: CSVAYTSGTYNEQFF

V: TRBV5-1
D: TRBD1
J: TRBJ2-2
size: few
DNA: TGCGCCAGCTGCGAGGGGACAGGGGACACCGGGGAGCTGTTTTTT
CDR3: CASCEGTGDTGELFF

V: TRBV7-2
D: -
J: TRBJ2-5
size: -
DNA: TGTGCCAGCAGCCAGGACACCGGTAGGGAGACCCAGTACTTC
CDR3: CASSQDTGRETQYF

V: TRBV19
D: -
J: TRBJ1-1
size: few
DNA: TGTGCCAGTAGTAGACAGACGAACACTGAAGCTTTCTTT
CDR3: CASSRQTNTEAFF

V: TRBV29-1
D: -
J: TRBJ1-2
size: -
DNA: TGCAGCGTCGAAAGCACCAACAGGGTAGAATATGGCTACACCTTC
CDR3: CSVESTNRVEYGYTF

V: TRBV5-1
D: TRBD2
J: TRBJ2-1
size: -
DNA: TGCGCCAGCAGCTTAACTAGCGGGTATAGCTACAATGAGCAGTTCTTC
CDR3: CASSLTSGYSYNEQFF